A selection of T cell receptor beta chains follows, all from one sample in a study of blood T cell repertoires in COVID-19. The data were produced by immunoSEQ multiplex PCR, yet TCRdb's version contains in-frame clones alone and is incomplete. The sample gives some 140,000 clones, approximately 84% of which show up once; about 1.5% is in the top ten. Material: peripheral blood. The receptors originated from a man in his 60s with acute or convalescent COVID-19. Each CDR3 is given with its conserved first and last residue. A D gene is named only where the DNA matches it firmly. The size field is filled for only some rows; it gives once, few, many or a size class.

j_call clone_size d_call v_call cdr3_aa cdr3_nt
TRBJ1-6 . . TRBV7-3 CASSLPPPFRDRLHF TGTGCCAGCAGTCTCCCACCACCCTTCCGCGACAGGCTCCACTTT
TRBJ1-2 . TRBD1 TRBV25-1 CASNGQGRTNYGYTF TGTGCCAGCAACGGACAGGGGCGGACTAACTATGGCTACACCTTC
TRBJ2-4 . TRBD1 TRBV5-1 CASSLNAGQGLNIQYF TGCGCCAGCAGCTTAAATGCGGGACAGGGTCTGAACATTCAGTACTTC
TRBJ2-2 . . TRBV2 CASRLRDTGELFF TGTGCCAGCAGGCTCCGGGACACCGGGGAGCTGTTTTTT
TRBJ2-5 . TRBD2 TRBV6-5 CASSYSLAGAQETQYF TGTGCCAGCAGTTACAGCTTAGCGGGAGCTCAAGAGACCCAGTACTTC
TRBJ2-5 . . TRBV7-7 CASSSTPGSQETQYF TGTGCCAGCAGCTCCACCCCGGGGTCCCAAGAGACCCAGTACTTC
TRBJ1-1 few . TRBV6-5 CASSYYGEAFF TGTGCCAGCAGTTACTACGGGGAAGCTTTCTTT
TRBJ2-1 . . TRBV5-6 CASSLDRARGNEQFF TGTGCCAGCAGCTTGGACAGGGCCAGGGGCAATGAGCAGTTCTTC
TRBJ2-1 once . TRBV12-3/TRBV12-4 CASSLSGVDEQFF TGTGCCAGCAGTTTATCAGGTGTCGATGAGCAGTTCTTC
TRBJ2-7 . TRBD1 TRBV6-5 CASSFRDRDEQYF TGTGCCAGCAGCTTCCGGGACAGGGACGAGCAGTACTTC
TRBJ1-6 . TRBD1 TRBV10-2 CASRDRVASPLHF TGCGCCAGCAGGGACAGGGTGGCTTCACCCCTCCACTTT
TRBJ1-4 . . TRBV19 CASSPTDTNEKLFF TGTGCCAGTAGTCCGACAGACACCAATGAAAAACTGTTTTTT
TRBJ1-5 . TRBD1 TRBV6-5 CASSYLADRAQPQHF TGTGCCAGCAGTTACCTCGCCGACAGGGCACAGCCCCAGCATTTT
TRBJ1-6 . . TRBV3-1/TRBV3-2 CASSLRAAGSNSPLHF TGTGCCAGCAGCCTCCGCGCGGCGGGGAGTAATTCACCCCTCCACTTT
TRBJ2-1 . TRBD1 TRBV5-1 CASSRTGTGLEGNEQFF TGCGCCAGCAGCAGAACCGGGACAGGGTTGGAGGGCAATGAGCAGTTCTTC
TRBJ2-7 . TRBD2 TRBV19 CASREGGLLQQYF TGTGCCAGTAGAGAGGGAGGGCTTCTTCAGCAGTACTTC
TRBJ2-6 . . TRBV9 CASSPTIYHSGANVLTF TGTGCCAGCAGCCCCACTATATATCACTCTGGGGCCAACGTCCTGACTTTC
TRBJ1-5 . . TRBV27 CASSLSNGHSNQPQHF TGTGCCAGCAGTTTATCGAATGGGCATAGCAATCAGCCCCAGCATTTT
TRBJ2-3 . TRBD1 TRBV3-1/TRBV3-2 CASSLPWDSSTDTQYF TGTGCCAGCAGCCTACCCTGGGACAGTAGCACAGATACGCAGTATTTT
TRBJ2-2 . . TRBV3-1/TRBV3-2 CASSQGLGGELFF TGTGCCAGCAGCCAAGGACTAGGCGGGGAGCTGTTTTTT
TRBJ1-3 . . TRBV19 CASSSDSTSGNTIYF TGTGCCAGTAGTTCCGACAGCACCTCTGGAAACACCATATATTTT
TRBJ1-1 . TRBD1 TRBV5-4 CASSLVPTGASMNTEAFF TGTGCCAGCAGCTTGGTCCCGACAGGGGCCTCCATGAACACTGAAGCTTTCTTT
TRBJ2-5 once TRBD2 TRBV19 CASSTQRGPQETQYF TGTGCCAGTAGTACGCAGCGGGGGCCGCAAGAGACCCAGTACTTC
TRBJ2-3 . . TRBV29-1 CSVERTRGTDTQYF TGCAGCGTTGAACGCACGCGGGGCACAGATACGCAGTATTTT
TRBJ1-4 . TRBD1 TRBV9 CASSEGQSTNEKLFF TGTGCCAGCAGCGAGGGACAGTCAACTAATGAAAAACTGTTTTTT
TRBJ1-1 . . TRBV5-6 CASSFTPTLNTEAFF TGTGCCAGCAGCTTCACTCCAACGCTGAACACTGAAGCTTTCTTT
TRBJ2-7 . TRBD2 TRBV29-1 CSVEVAGEDEQYF TGCAGCGTTGAGGTAGCGGGGGAAGACGAGCAGTACTTC
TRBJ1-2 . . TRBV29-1 CSVRPPGDYGYTF TGCAGCGTTCGACCCCCAGGGGACTATGGCTACACCTTC
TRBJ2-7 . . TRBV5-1 CASSLGSTYEQYF TGCGCCAGCAGCTTGGGCAGTACCTACGAGCAGTACTTC
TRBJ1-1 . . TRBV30 CAWSRGVGTTEAFF TGTGCCTGGTCCCGAGGGGTGGGGACAACTGAAGCTTTCTTT
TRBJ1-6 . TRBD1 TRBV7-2 CASSMTMTGINTNSPLHF TGTGCCAGCAGCATGACAATGACAGGGATAAATACAAATTCACCCCTCCACTTT
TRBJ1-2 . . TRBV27 CASNPAGALNYGYTF TGTGCCAGCAATCCGGCAGGGGCCCTGAACTATGGCTACACCTTC
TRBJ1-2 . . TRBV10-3 CASTGQANYGYTF TGTGCCTCTACAGGGCAAGCTAACTATGGCTACACCTTC